The present T cell receptor (beta chain) was sequenced within a study of cytomegalovirus exposure and HLA in healthy donors. Primers for the PCR totalled 60 Vbeta and 13 Jbeta. Sequenced by immunoSEQ multiplex PCR; TCRdb stores in-frame clones only, minus some. The sample yields fewer than 200,000 clones, 71% seen once. The CDR3 extends over 17 amino acids. Trimming cost V 0 bases and J 7 bases, with 16 bases left between them. In germline, CDR1 is SGHAT, CDR2 FQNNGV. The rearrangement joins TRBV11-2 to TRBJ1-6, with D hard to call. Sequencing was done on a sample of PBMCs. The sequence derives from a woman in her 30s in good health and CMV-seronegative. CDR3 bases: TGTGCCAGCAGCTTAGAAGCGGTCACACACTTAAATTCACCCCTCCACTTT. It yields the protein CASSLEAVTHLNSPLHF.